This T cell receptor (beta chain) comes out of a study of blood T cell repertoires in COVID-19. Across the study: The United States, Italy and Spain provided the acute and convalescent COVID-19 samples. Sources were T cells, B-cell-depleted T cells, or PBMCs; the material itself was cDNA or gDNA.

Original handling: The authors estimated nucleated cell counts from reference gene primer amplification. Clones were read by immunoSEQ multiplex PCR, and TCRdb kept only the in-frame ones, dropping some. V and J calls and clone size follow that table, whereas D and trimming were derived from the DNA. The data contain some 130,000 clones, roughly 85% of them singletons. CDR3 size: 12 residues. Trimming left V 2 bases short and J 5 bases short, with 6 bases between. Germline CDR1 MNHEY, CDR2 SVGEGT. Sample: peripheral blood. The rearrangement joins TRBV6-2 or TRBV6-3 to TRBJ1-2; D call uncertain. The TCR was taken from a human donor in a cohort sampled during active COVID-19. Here the CDR3 DNA reads TGTGCCAGCAGTTACGATACTTATGGCTACACCTTC. This codes for CASSYDTYGYTF.